The 28 T cell receptor beta chains below were found in one sample sequenced in a study of T cells in Graves' hyperthyroidism and ophthalmopathy. Regions amplified from RNA transcripts were the TCR beta CDR3 regions. First-round RT-PCR with HTBI primers amplified the TCR CDR3 region. Using its own MiXCR run on the multiplex PCR reads, TCRdb lists one record per CDR3 protein. The table includes about 380,000 distinct CDR3 sequences, about 15% detected once. The sequenced material came from blood. These receptors originate from a woman aged 60-75 years with Graves' hyperthyroidism.

This clonotype was observed many times. The J gene is TRBJ1-1, the V gene TRBV6-2 or TRBV6-3; D perhaps matches TRBD1 (6 bases). Trimming shortened V by 2 bases and J by 9 bases, and 13 bases separated the two germline ends. CDR3 length: 13 residues. The germline gives CDR1 MNHEY, CDR2 SVGEGT. The CDR3 spells CASSYGRTVQAFF. DNA of the CDR3: TGTGCCAGCAGTTACGGTAGGACAGTTCAAGCTTTCTTT.

The table lists this clonotype with many counts. This sequence joins TRBV24-1 and TRBJ2-5; D is undetermined. CDR1 KGHDR and CDR2 SFDVKD come from the germline V gene. The CDR3 contains 16 residues. Trimming stripped 0 bases from V and 1 base from J, with 11 bases between. The CDR3: CATSDLRAGPQETQYF. The DNA of the CDR3 is TGTGCCACCAGTGATTTGCGGGCAGGCCCCCAAGAGACCCAGTACTTC.

This clonotype was counted ten times or more. The rearrangement joins TRBV5-1 to TRBJ1-1; D may be TRBD1 (5 bases). CDR3 size: 12 residues. Germline CDR1 and CDR2: SGHRS and YFSETQ. The V gene lost 3 bases and the J gene lost 7 bases, with 10 bases spanning the gap. Written as DNA, the CDR3 is TGCGCCAGCAGCTGGGGGGGACGTGAAGCTTTCTTT. Its translation: CASSWGGREAFF.

This clonotype came up many times. The rearrangement links TRBV20-1 to TRBJ2-5; TRBD2 matches 10 bases. The CDR3 length is 17 residues. The junction had 10 bases not matched to a gene; V was cut back by 3 bases and J by 0 bases. Germline V gene lookup returns CDR1 DFQATT and CDR2 SNEGSKA (reference sequence). This CDR3 reads CSASNPGLAGDQETQYF. CDR3 nucleotide sequence: TGCAGTGCTAGTAACCCAGGGCTAGCGGGGGACCAAGAGACCCAGTACTTC.

Many counts were recorded for this clonotype. V gene TRBV20-1 combines with J gene TRBJ1-5, with D possibly being TRBD1 (6 bases). The CDR3 is 14 residues long. CDR1 is DFQATT and CDR2 is SNEGSKA in the germline V gene (reference sequence). Trimming took 0 bases from V and 7 from J, leaving 13 bases between them. The CDR3 DNA reads TGCAGTGCTAGAGATCAAAAAGGGGGACAGCCCCAGCATTTT. The encoded protein is CSARDQKGGQPQHF.

The chain links TRBV4-1 to TRBJ2-7, with TRBD1 identical over 9 bases. V trimming: 2 bases; J trimming: 4 bases; junction bases outside the gene matches: 9. The germline CDR1 and CDR2 sequences are MGHRA and YSYEKL. This CDR3 region has 16 residues. The CDR3 here is CASSQNPRDRAYEQYF. DNA for the CDR3: TGCGCCAGCAGCCAAAACCCTCGGGACAGGGCATACGAGCAGTACTTC.

The table lists this clonotype with many counts. The V and J genes are TRBV10-3 and TRBJ2-1, with 9 nucleotides matching TRBD2. The CDR3 sequence is 16 residues long. Germline V lookup: CDR1 ENHRY, CDR2 SYGVKD. Losses at the gene ends were 0 bases for V and 4 bases for J; bases not matched to a gene: 4. CDR3 sequence (DNA): TGTGCCATCAGTGAGTCCCTAGCGGGAATTTACAATGAGCAGTTCTTC. Translating gives CAISESLAGIYNEQFF.

This clonotype was seen only a few times. V usage is TRBV6-1 and J usage is TRBJ2-5; 9 positions agree with TRBD1. Germline V CDR1 and CDR2: MNHNS, SASEGT. J lost 4 bases, V lost 5 bases, and 8 bases had no gene match. CDR3 size: 15 residues. The CDR3 region is CASSWTGEIRETQYF. The DNA for the CDR3 is TGTGCCAGCAGTTGGACAGGGGAGATACGAGAGACCCAGTACTTC.

This clonotype was seen many times. The chain links TRBV20-1 to TRBJ2-3; tentatively, D is TRBD2 (5 bases). This CDR3 has 15 amino acids. The germline CDR1 and CDR2 sequences are DFQATT and SNEGSKA (reference sequence). The germline V and J ends were trimmed by 0 bases and 2 bases, with 12 bases remaining between them. The CDR3 bases are TGCAGTGCTAGAGATAGTAGACTACCCACAGATACGCAGTATTTT. It encodes CSARDSRLPTDTQYF.

At least ten counts were recorded for this clonotype. The junction differs from germline at one of its ends, possibly a read error. The V gene is TRBV18, the J gene TRBJ2-7, with 9 bases lining up with TRBD1. From germline, CDR1 is KGHSH and CDR2 LQKENI. CDR3 length: 14 residues. The CDR3 sequence is CASSPGTGSFEQYF. CDR3 coding DNA: TGTGCCAGCTCACCCGGGACAGGGTCCTTCGAGCAGTACTTC.

This clonotype was recorded many times. The rearrangement joins TRBV2 to TRBJ2-7; 10 bases are a match to TRBD2. Germline lookup yields CDR1 SNHLY and CDR2 FYNNEI. The CDR3 length is 15 residues. J was trimmed by 6 bases and V by 4 bases; bases with no gene match: 9. CDR3 nucleotides: TGTGCCAGCAGTGGCCCAGCAGCGGGAGGGGGCGAGCAGTACTTC. Encoded protein: CASSGPAAGGGEQYF.

The table lists this clonotype with many counts. The chain has TRBV20-1 and TRBJ2-1, with D tentatively TRBD2 (5 bases). CDR1 is DFQATT and CDR2 is SNEGSKA in the germline V gene (reference sequence). The V and J ends lost 5 bases and 0 bases respectively, with 8 bases between them. This CDR3 spans 13 amino acids. The CDR3 loop reads CSALRDSYNEQFF. The CDR3 DNA reads TGCAGTGCTTTGAGGGACTCCTACAATGAGCAGTTCTTC.

The chain employs TRBV6-4 and TRBJ2-1; 8 bases map to TRBD2. The CDR3 totals 16 residues. J was trimmed by 7 bases and V by 4 bases; bases with no gene match: 12. Germline V gene lookup returns CDR1 MRHNA and CDR2 SNTAGT. The CDR3 spells CASSAKTSGSGNEQFF. The CDR3 nucleotides read TGTGCCAGCAGTGCTAAAACTAGCGGAAGTGGAAATGAGCAGTTCTTC.

The V gene is TRBV3-1, the J gene TRBJ2-3, with 8 bases that match TRBD2. Germline assignment: CDR1 LGHDT and CDR2 YNNKEL (reference sequence). V lost 4 bases and J lost 4; bases outside the gene matches: 13. The CDR3 loop spans 17 amino acids. CDR3: CASSLHTSGWGSDTQYF. CDR3 sequence (DNA): TGTGCCAGCAGCCTTCATACTAGCGGTTGGGGATCAGATACGCAGTATTTT.

Details on this clonotype: One base away lies a much larger clone, so this may be a sequencing read error. The final CDR3 position lacks the conserved phenylalanine or tryptophan, pointing to a likely read error. The chain carries TRBV29-1 and TRBJ1-1, with D unclear. Germline CDR1 is SQVTM and CDR2 is ANQGSEA. The CDR3 has 12 residues. V lost 7 bases and J lost 2, with 11 bases in between. The CDR3 here is CSATQSNTEAFS. CDR3 bases: TGCAGCGCCACACAATCCAACACTGAAGCTTTCTCT.

The table lists this clonotype with a few counts. V is TRBV19 and J is TRBJ2-7; D may be TRBD2 (5 bases). Between the trimmed V and J ends, which lost 3 bases and 7 bases, there was a span of 7 bases. CDR3 size: 11 residues. Germline lookup yields CDR1 LNHDA and CDR2 SQIVND (reference sequence). The CDR3 region is CASSIWEEQYF. CDR3 sequence (DNA): TGTGCCAGTAGTATTTGGGAGGAGCAGTACTTC.

This clonotype has at least ten counts. The CDR3 nucleotides read TGTGCCAGCAGTTTGGTAGGGGGTCCAGAACAAGAGACCCAGTACTTC. This codes for CASSLVGGPEQETQYF. The chain is built from TRBV28 and TRBJ2-5; D may be TRBD1 (6 bases). CDR1 MDHEN and CDR2 SYDVKM come from the germline V gene. The CDR3 has 16 residues. V lost 3 bases to trimming and J lost 2 bases, with 16 bases between them.

This clonotype was picked up many times. The chain links TRBV12-3 or TRBV12-4 to TRBJ2-2; D uncertain. Trimming cost V 7 bases and J 1 base, with 10 bases left between them. The CDR3 runs 14 residues. CDR3 residues: CASTMAMNTGELFF. As DNA, the CDR3 is TGTGCCAGCACCATGGCTATGAACACCGGGGAGCTGTTTTTT.

The chain has TRBV6-1 and TRBJ1-3, with a tentative D call TRBD1 (6 bases). V was pared by 6 bases and J by 2 bases, with 8 bases between. Germline CDR1 MNHNS, CDR2 SASEGT. The CDR3 loop spans 13 amino acids. The CDR3 DNA reads TGTGCCAGCAGCCGGGACACTGGAAACACCATATATTTT. As protein: CASSRDTGNTIYF.

The V gene is TRBV7-2, the J gene TRBJ2-3; tentative D call: TRBD2 (6 bases). CDR3 size: 16 residues. V lost 2 bases, J lost 1 base, and 13 bases lay in between. CDR1 SGHTA and CDR2 FQGNSA come from the germline V gene. The CDR3 spells CASSLRGLKGTDTQYF. The CDR3 DNA follows: TGTGCCAGCAGCTTAAGGGGACTCAAGGGCACAGATACGCAGTATTTT.

The rearrangement joins TRBV5-4 to TRBJ2-7; 9 positions agree with TRBD1. Trimming took 4 bases from V and 0 from J; bases not matched to a gene: 5. CDR1 and CDR2 from the germline V gene are SGHNT and YYREEE (reference sequence). The CDR3 covers 15 residues. Here the CDR3 reads CASSQRDRDSYEQYF. CDR3 in DNA: TGTGCCAGCAGCCAAAGGGACAGGGACTCCTACGAGCAGTACTTC.

This clonotype was counted many times. This chain links TRBV18 with TRBJ2-2; no clear D. Germline lookup yields CDR1 KGHSH and CDR2 LQKENI. This CDR3 has 16 residues. V was cut by 2 bases and J by 0 bases, with 10 bases left in between. This chain's CDR3 is CASSPRQAANTGELFF. DNA for the CDR3: TGTGCCAGCTCACCAAGGCAGGCCGCGAACACCGGGGAGCTGTTTTTT.

The chain has TRBV6-4 and TRBJ2-1, with D possibly TRBD1 on 6 matching bases. The V gene's germline CDR1 is MRHNA and CDR2 SNTAGT. Trimming took 0 bases from V and 6 from J, leaving 15 bases between them. There are 16 residues in the CDR3. The CDR3 bases are TGTGCCAGCAGTGACTCGGAACAGGGAGTAGGCAATGAGCAGTTCTTC. It is translated as CASSDSEQGVGNEQFF.

The chain employs TRBV3-1 and TRBJ1-2; TRBD1 aligns across 9 bases. Germline CDR1 and CDR2: LGHDT and YNNKEL (reference sequence). The junction had 7 bases not matched to a gene; V was cut back by 1 base and J by 4 bases. This CDR3 is built from 16 residues. The CDR3 reads CASSQVGGQGTYGYTF. In DNA form, the CDR3 reads TGTGCCAGCAGCCAAGTGGGGGGACAGGGCACCTATGGCTACACCTTC.

This chain links TRBV9 with TRBJ2-2, with 12 bases fitting TRBD2. After removal of 5 bases from V and 5 bases from J, the junction contained 16 bases not matched to a gene. The CDR3 is 19 amino acids. Germline CDR1 is SGDLS and CDR2 is YYNGEE. The CDR3 reads CASSRAPYLAGGLTGELFF. The CDR3 nucleotides read TGTGCCAGCAGTCGTGCTCCTTATCTAGCGGGAGGGTTGACCGGGGAGCTGTTTTTT.

This rearrangement joins TRBV20-1 to TRBJ2-1; 8 positions agree with TRBD2. The J segment lost 4 bases and the V segment lost 0 bases, leaving 14 bases of the junction unmatched. Germline-derived CDR1 and CDR2 are DFQATT and SNEGSKA (reference sequence). The CDR3 covers 18 residues. The DNA for the CDR3 is TGCAGTGCTAGAGATCTGGGTAGCGGGACCGGGGGATACAATGAGCAGTTCTTC. Protein: CSARDLGSGTGGYNEQFF.

This clonotype was detected many times. The rearrangement links TRBV15 to TRBJ2-1, with TRBD2 as a possible D gene (6 bases). CDR1 LNHNV and CDR2 YYDKDF come from the germline V gene (reference sequence). Between the trimmed V and J ends, which lost 3 bases and 9 bases, there was a span of 15 bases. The CDR3 sequence is 14 residues long. This chain's CDR3 is CATSSTPGGTEQFF. The CDR3, as DNA: TGTGCCACCAGCAGTACGCCCGGGGGAACTGAGCAGTTCTTC.

This clonotype was seen repeatedly, ten times or more. V usage is TRBV20-1 and J usage is TRBJ2-5; TRBD2 matches at 7 bases. The V gene's germline CDR1 is DFQATT and CDR2 SNEGSKA (reference sequence). There are 14 residues in the CDR3. Losses at the gene ends were 6 bases for V and 5 bases for J; bases not matched to a gene: 12. Here the CDR3 DNA reads TGCAGTGCAGGACTAGGGTCTAGAGGGGAGACCCAGTACTTC. It specifies CSAGLGSRGETQYF.